This T cell receptor (beta chain) was identified in a study of regulatory T cells in long-lasting Graves disease. Points from the study as a whole: Those with persistent disease had in common more public clonotypes (about 2,500) than new patients (approximately 970).

Indicated time point: newly diagnosed GD, antithyroid drugs for less than 3 months. Following extraction of RNA from PBMCs, that RNA was used to make the TCR library. Trimming shortened V by 6 bases and J by 3 bases, and 14 bases separated the two germline ends. CDR3 length: 15 amino acids. CDR1 and CDR2 (germline): MDHEN, SYDVKM. This clonotype was recorded many times. Its cognate antigen is unknown. Relying on iRepertoire HTBI primers and Arm-PCR of CDR3 regions, the team built TCR beta libraries. MiXCR, run by TCRdb on the multiplex PCR reads, gives a single entry per CDR3 protein. The sample lists 600,000 to 650,000 distinct CDR3 sequences; around 15% were seen once. The same data also went into a second study, on T cells in Graves' hyperthyroidism and ophthalmopathy. That source notes: TCR CDR3 regions were first amplified by RT-PCR with HTBI primers.

The chain uses TRBV28 and TRBJ2-2, with D unresolved. The sequenced sample was peripheral blood mononuclear cells (PBMCs), obtained at new diagnosis, from a patient treated with antithyroid drugs. This receptor was obtained from a woman aged 25-40 years with Graves disease. The DNA for the CDR3 is TGTGCCAGCAGAGTAGATCTTCTGGACACCGGGGAGCTGTTTTTT. It is translated as CASRVDLLDTGELFF.